What follows are 24 T cell receptor gamma chains derived from one specimen sequenced in a study of gamma-delta T cells after stem cell transplantation. TCRdb reprocessed the RT-PCR reads using CATT. The sample includes more than 1,500 gamma-chain clones, about 20% of them seen just once. The sequenced sample consisted of gamma-delta T cells. Every receptor here comes from a human donor. It is not recorded whose cells these are; they may come from a transplant donor.

The chain recombines TRGV8 with TRGJ1 or TRGJ2. Trimming removed 1 base from V and 3 bases from J; junction bases left unmatched: 6. The CDR3 contains 14 residues. Germline V gene data show CDR1 as VENAVY and CDR2 as YDSYNSRV. For the CDR3, the DNA is TGTGCCACCTGGGATAGTTATGGTTATTATAAGAAACTCTTT. Translation: CATWDSYGYYKKLF.

This clone appeared once. Given a much more abundant clone one base away, this may be a read error. The rearrangement links TRGV5 to TRGJ1 or TRGJ2. V gave up 0 bases and J gave up 3 bases; unmatched junction bases: 5. The CDR3 loop spans 14 amino acids. Germline V gene lookup returns CDR1 VINAFY and CDR2 YDVSNSKD. In nucleotides, the CDR3 is TGTGCCACCTGGGACAGGCGGGGTTATTATAAGAAACTCTTT. As protein: CATWDRRGYYKKLF.

The chain has TRGV5 and TRGJP2. Germline V CDR1 and CDR2: VINAFY, YDVSNSKD. The CDR3 spans 14 residues. Losses at the gene ends were 6 bases for V and 0 bases for J; bases not matched to a gene: 4. The CDR3 region has the DNA TGTGCCACCTGGCCTCATAGTAGTGATTGGATCAAGACGTTT. Translation: CATWPHSSDWIKTF.

A few counts support this clone. This chain's CDR3 is CATWDGWFKIF. The DNA of the CDR3 is TGTGCCACCTGGGATGGTTGGTTCAAGATATTT. The chain combines TRGV4 with TRGJP1. V dropped 1 base and J dropped 10; count of bases not matched to a gene: 0. Germline V gene lookup returns CDR1 EGSTGY and CDR2 YDSYTSSV. The CDR3 extends over 11 amino acids.

Of note for this clone: One end of the junction fails to match germline, which may point to a read error. This chain connects TRGV3 to TRGJ1 or TRGJ2. Germline CDR1 VTNTFY, CDR2 YDVSTARD (reference sequence). The CDR3 is 14 residues long. The CDR3 DNA sequence: TGTGCCACCTGGGACAGGCTCATTTATTATAAGAAACTCTTC. Its protein product is CATWDRLIYYKKLF.

In its sample, this clone was seen a few times. This chain connects TRGV3 to TRGJ1 or TRGJ2. CDR1 and CDR2 from the germline V gene are VTNTFY and YDVSTARD (reference sequence). This CDR3 region has 13 residues. The ends lost 0 bases at V and 5 bases at J; junction bases unmatched: 4. This CDR3 reads CATWDRPNYKKLF. The CDR3 coding sequence is TGTGCCACCTGGGACAGGCCGAATTATAAGAAACTCTTT.

The chain carries TRGV2 and TRGJ1 or TRGJ2. This CDR3 comprises 15 residues. Looked up from germline, CDR1 is EGSNGY and CDR2 is YDSYNSKV. V shed 6 bases and J 0 bases; nucleotides not matched to a gene: 11. CDR3 in amino acids: CATWKSELNYYKKLF. Written as DNA, the CDR3 is TGTGCCACCTGGAAATCCGAACTGAATTATTATAAGAAACTCTTT.

This clone was counted only a few times. J is TRGJ1 or TRGJ2 and V is TRGV9. The V gene's germline CDR1 is GITISATS and CDR2 ISYDGTV (reference sequence). Germline trimming cut 8 bases from V and 2 bases from J; bases unmatched to any gene: 9. The CDR3 contains 13 residues. Here the CDR3 reads CALSLPHYYKKLF. DNA of the CDR3: TGTGCCTTGTCCCTCCCACATTATTATAAGAAACTCTTT.

The rearrangement links TRGV4 to TRGJ1 or TRGJ2. Germline assignment: CDR1 EGSTGY and CDR2 YDSYTSSV. The CDR3 contains 13 residues. V lost 5 bases and J lost 6; bases outside the gene matches: 10. This CDR3 is CATWVDRGYKKLF. The CDR3 region has the DNA TGTGCCACCTGGGTAGATAGGGGTTATAAGAAACTCTTT.

In this sample, this clone turned up once. This may be a read error, as it is one base from a much larger clone. The J gene is TRGJ1 or TRGJ2, the V gene TRGV4. Germline V gene data show CDR1 as EGSTGY and CDR2 as YDSYTSSV. The CDR3 covers 12 residues. Trimming at V came to 0 bases and at J to 12 bases, leaving 8 bases not matched to a gene. As DNA, the CDR3 is TGTGCCACCTGGGATGGGATCGGTGTGAAACTCTTT. It is translated as CATWDGIGVKLF.

Written as DNA, the CDR3 is TGTGCCACCTGGGACAGTACTCCTGGAATGTATAAGAAACTCTTT. As protein: CATWDSTPGMYKKLF. V is TRGV3 and J is TRGJ1 or TRGJ2. CDR1 VTNTFY and CDR2 YDVSTARD come from the germline V gene (reference sequence). There are 15 residues in the CDR3. V lost 1 base, J lost 7 bases, and 13 bases stayed unmatched.

By share, this clone ranks as large. The same CDR3 also results from other DNA sequences found in this sample. The chain joins TRGV2 to TRGJ1 or TRGJ2. Looked up from germline, CDR1 is EGSNGY and CDR2 is YDSYNSKV. J lost 4 bases, V lost 0 bases, and 3 bases had no gene match. The CDR3 runs 13 residues. CDR3 residues: CATWDGRYYKKLF. The CDR3 bases are TGTGCCACCTGGGACGGGCGGTATTATAAGAAACTCTTT.

This rearrangement joins TRGV8 to TRGJ1 or TRGJ2. This CDR3 is built from 19 residues. The J segment lost 9 bases and the V segment lost 0 bases, leaving 26 bases of the junction unmatched. Germline assignment: CDR1 VENAVY and CDR2 YDSYNSRV. The CDR3 DNA follows: TGTGCCACCTGGGATAGGCCGAGCGAGCGGGTATGGTTATTTGGTAAGAAACTCTTT. Translated, it gives CATWDRPSERVWLFGKKLF.

On this clone itself: An end of the junction differs from the germline gene, which may be a read error. V gene TRGV4 combines with J gene TRGJ1 or TRGJ2. Looked up from germline, CDR1 is EGSTGY and CDR2 is YDSYTSSV. The CDR3 extends over 13 amino acids. CDR3 coding DNA: TGTGCCACCGGGGATGGGCCGTACTATAAGAAACTCTTT. Translated: CATGDGPYYKKLF.

This clone was seen more than once but under ten times. The chain couples TRGV3 to TRGJP2. The V gene's germline CDR1 is VTNTFY and CDR2 YDVSTARD (reference sequence). The junction had 5 bases not matched to a gene; V was cut back by 1 base and J by 0 bases. The CDR3 totals 16 residues. In DNA form, the CDR3 reads TGTGCCACCTGGGACAGCCCATATAGTAGTGATTGGATCAAGACGTTT. Its translation: CATWDSPYSSDWIKTF.

Judged by abundance, this clone is large. Distinct nucleotide sequences in the sample also encode this CDR3. The CDR3 protein is CATWDGSDWIKTF. The CDR3 nucleotides are TGTGCCACCTGGGATGGTAGTGATTGGATCAAGACGTTT. V gene TRGV4 combines with J gene TRGJP2. J was trimmed by 4 bases and V by 1 base; bases with no gene match: 0. This CDR3 spans 13 amino acids. Germline-derived CDR1 and CDR2 are EGSTGY and YDSYTSSV.

This clone is termed large. The chain employs TRGV9 and TRGJ1 or TRGJ2. CDR1 is GITISATS and CDR2 is ISYDGTV in the germline V gene (reference sequence). J was trimmed by 0 bases and V by 0 bases; bases with no gene match: 5. There are 15 residues in the CDR3. CDR3 in amino acids: CALWEVRWNYYKKLF. CDR3 nucleotides: TGTGCCTTGTGGGAGGTGCGGTGGAATTATTATAAGAAACTCTTT.

This chain links TRGV4 with TRGJ1 or TRGJ2. The germline CDR1 and CDR2 sequences are EGSTGY and YDSYTSSV. The V and J ends lost 5 bases and 10 bases, in that order; junction bases with no gene match: 8. The CDR3 consists of 11 residues. The CDR3 sequence: CATWVWEKKLF. CDR3 coding DNA: TGTGCCACCTGGGTGTGGGAAAAGAAACTCTTT.

Regarding this clone: A read error may explain this, as a much larger clone is one base away. The genes are TRGV5 and TRGJ1 or TRGJ2. There are 13 residues in the CDR3. From germline, CDR1 is VINAFY and CDR2 YDVSNSKD. V lost 4 bases to trimming and J lost 1 base; unmatched junction nucleotides: 4. CDR3 sequence reads: CATWDGNYYKKLF. As DNA, the CDR3 is TGTGCCACCTGGGATGGAAATTATTATAAGAAACTCTTT.

The chain carries TRGV5 and TRGJ1 or TRGJ2. The germline V gene has CDR1 VINAFY and CDR2 YDVSNSKD. J lost 12 bases, V lost 0 bases, and 5 bases had no gene match. This CDR3 comprises 11 residues. DNA of the CDR3: TGTGCCACCTGGGACAGGCGGGGGAAACTCTTT. Translated: CATWDRRGKLF.

The chain uses TRGV4 and TRGJ1 or TRGJ2. The CDR3 is 15 amino acids. Germline lookup yields CDR1 EGSTGY and CDR2 YDSYTSSV. With V trimmed by 2 bases and J by 3 bases, 10 bases remained unmatched. The CDR3 spells CATWDAPGAYYKKLF. CDR3 DNA: TGTGCCACCTGGGATGCGCCCGGGGCTTATTATAAGAAACTCTTT.

A word on this clone: Other DNA variants within this sample encode the same CDR3. The chain has TRGV3 and TRGJP2. There are 15 residues in the CDR3. The V and J ends lost 0 bases and 3 bases, in that order; junction bases with no gene match: 4. Germline CDR1 VTNTFY, CDR2 YDVSTARD (reference sequence). CDR3 protein: CATWDRRGSDWIKTF. Written as DNA, the CDR3 is TGTGCCACCTGGGACAGGCGTGGTAGTGATTGGATCAAGACGTTT.

The count of this clone is one. The chain employs TRGV3 and TRGJ1 or TRGJ2. The J segment lost 7 bases and the V segment lost 0 bases, leaving 9 bases of the junction unmatched. Germline V gene lookup returns CDR1 VTNTFY and CDR2 YDVSTARD (reference sequence). CDR3 length: 14 amino acids. The DNA for the CDR3 is TGTGCCACCTGGGACAGGGGATCAATATATAAGAAACTCTTT. Translation gives CATWDRGSIYKKLF.

The chain is built from TRGV8 and TRGJ1 or TRGJ2. From germline, CDR1 is VENAVY and CDR2 YDSYNSRV. The V segment lost 4 bases and the J segment 4 bases; nucleotides outside the gene matches: 7. This CDR3 spans 13 amino acids. The DNA for the CDR3 is TGTGCCACCTGGGAGGGGCCGTATTATAAGAAACTCTTT. Amino acid sequence: CATWEGPYYKKLF.